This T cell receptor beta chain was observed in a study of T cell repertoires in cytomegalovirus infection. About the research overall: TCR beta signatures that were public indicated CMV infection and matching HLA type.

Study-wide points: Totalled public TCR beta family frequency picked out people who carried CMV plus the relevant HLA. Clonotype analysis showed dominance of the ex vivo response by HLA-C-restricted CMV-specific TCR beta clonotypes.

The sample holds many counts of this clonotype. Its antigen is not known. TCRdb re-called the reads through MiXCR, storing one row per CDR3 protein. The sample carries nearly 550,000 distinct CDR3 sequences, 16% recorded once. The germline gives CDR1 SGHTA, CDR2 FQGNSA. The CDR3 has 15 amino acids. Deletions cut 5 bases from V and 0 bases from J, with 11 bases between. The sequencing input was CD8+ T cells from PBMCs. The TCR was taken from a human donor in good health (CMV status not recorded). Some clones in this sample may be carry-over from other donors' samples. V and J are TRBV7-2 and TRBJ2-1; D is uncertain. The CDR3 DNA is TGTGCCAGCAGCCTCCTCATGAGCTCCTACAATGAGCAGTTCTTC. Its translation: CASSLLMSSYNEQFF.